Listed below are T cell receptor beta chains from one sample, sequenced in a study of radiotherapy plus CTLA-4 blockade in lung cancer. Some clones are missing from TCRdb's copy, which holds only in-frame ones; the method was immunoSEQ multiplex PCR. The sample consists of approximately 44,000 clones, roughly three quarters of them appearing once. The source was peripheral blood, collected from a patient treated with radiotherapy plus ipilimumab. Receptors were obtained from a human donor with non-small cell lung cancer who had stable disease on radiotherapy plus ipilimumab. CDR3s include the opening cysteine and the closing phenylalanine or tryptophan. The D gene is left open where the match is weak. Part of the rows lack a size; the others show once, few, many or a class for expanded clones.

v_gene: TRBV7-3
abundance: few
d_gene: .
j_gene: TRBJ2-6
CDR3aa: CASSLQGRAGANVLTF
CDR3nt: TGTGCCAGCAGCTTACAGGGGAGGGCTGGGGCCAACGTCCTGACTTTC

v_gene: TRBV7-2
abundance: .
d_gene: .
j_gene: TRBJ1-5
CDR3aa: CASSPGAAGQPQHF
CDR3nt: TGTGCCAGCAGTCCGGGGGCGGCGGGCCAGCCCCAGCATTTT

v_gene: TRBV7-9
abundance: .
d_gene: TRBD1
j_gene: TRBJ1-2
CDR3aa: CASSGTGGYGYTF
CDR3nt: TGTGCCAGCAGCGGGACAGGGGGCTATGGCTACACCTTC

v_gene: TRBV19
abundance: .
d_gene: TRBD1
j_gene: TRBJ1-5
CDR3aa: CASIPQTGVSGQPQHF
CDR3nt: TGTGCCAGTATCCCCCAAACAGGGGTCTCAGGCCAGCCCCAGCATTTT

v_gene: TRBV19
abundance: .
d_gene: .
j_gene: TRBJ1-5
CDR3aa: CASTGDESYQPQHF
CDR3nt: TGTGCCAGTACAGGGGACGAATCCTATCAGCCCCAGCATTTT

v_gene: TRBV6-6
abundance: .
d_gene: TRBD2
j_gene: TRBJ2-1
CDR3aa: CASSSSGPYNEQFF
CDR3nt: TGTGCCAGCAGTTCTAGCGGCCCCTACAATGAGCAGTTCTTC

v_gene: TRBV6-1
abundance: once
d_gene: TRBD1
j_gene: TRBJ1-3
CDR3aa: CASGMDRGRGNTIYF
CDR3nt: TGTGCCAGCGGTATGGACAGGGGCCGAGGAAACACCATATATTTT

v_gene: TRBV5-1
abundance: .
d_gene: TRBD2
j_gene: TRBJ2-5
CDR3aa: CASSLAGTTVQETQYF
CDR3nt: TGCGCCAGCAGCTTGGCCGGGACTACCGTCCAAGAGACCCAGTACTTC

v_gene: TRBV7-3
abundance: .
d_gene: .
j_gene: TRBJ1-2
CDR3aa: CASSLYEQGGYTF
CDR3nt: TGTGCCAGCAGCTTATACGAACAGGGAGGCTACACCTTC

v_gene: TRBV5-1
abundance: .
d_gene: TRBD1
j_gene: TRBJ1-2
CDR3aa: CASSLAGDRGDGYTF
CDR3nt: TGCGCCAGCAGCTTGGCCGGGGACAGGGGGGATGGCTACACCTTC

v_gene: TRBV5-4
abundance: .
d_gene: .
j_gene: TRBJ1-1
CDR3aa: CASSLGGTLQGDEAFF
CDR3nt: TGTGCCAGCAGCTTGGGGGGCACCCTCCAAGGAGATGAAGCTTTCTTT

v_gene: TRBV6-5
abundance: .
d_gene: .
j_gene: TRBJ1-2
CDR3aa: CASSYEFRMFYGYTF
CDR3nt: TGTGCCAGCAGTTACGAGTTCCGTATGTTCTATGGCTACACCTTC

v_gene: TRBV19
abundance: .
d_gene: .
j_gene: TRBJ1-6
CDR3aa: CASSIDAAGNNSPLHF
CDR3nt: TGTGCCAGTAGTATAGACGCGGCCGGGAATAATTCACCCCTCCACTTT

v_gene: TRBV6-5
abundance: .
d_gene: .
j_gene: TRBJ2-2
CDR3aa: CASSYGGGVNTGELFF
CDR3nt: TGTGCCAGCAGTTACGGGGGAGGAGTTAACACCGGGGAGCTGTTTTTT

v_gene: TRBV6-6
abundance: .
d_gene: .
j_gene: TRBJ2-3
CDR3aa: CASSPHSTDTQYF
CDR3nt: TGTGCCAGCAGTCCGCATAGCACAGATACGCAGTATTTT

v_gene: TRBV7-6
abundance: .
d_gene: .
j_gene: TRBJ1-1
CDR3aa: CASSKDGPYTEAFF
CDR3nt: TGTGCCAGCAGCAAGGACGGCCCCTACACTGAAGCTTTCTTT

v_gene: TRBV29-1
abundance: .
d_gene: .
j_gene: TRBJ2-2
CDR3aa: CSVERWEAGELFF
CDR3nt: TGCAGCGTTGAACGGTGGGAGGCCGGGGAGCTGTTTTTT

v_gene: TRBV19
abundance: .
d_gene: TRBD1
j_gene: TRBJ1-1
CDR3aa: CASRSETGGHTEAFF
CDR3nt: TGTGCCAGCCGCTCGGAGACAGGGGGGCACACTGAAGCTTTCTTT

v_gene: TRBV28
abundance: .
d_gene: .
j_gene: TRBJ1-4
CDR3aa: CASSLAGVNEKLFF
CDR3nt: TGTGCCAGCAGTTTAGCCGGGGTTAATGAAAAACTGTTTTTT

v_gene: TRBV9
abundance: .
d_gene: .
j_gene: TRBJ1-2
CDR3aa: CASSVETADYYGYTF
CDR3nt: TGTGCCAGCAGCGTAGAGACGGCGGACTACTATGGCTACACCTTC

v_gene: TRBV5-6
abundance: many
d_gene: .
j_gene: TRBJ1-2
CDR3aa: CASTRAGDRYGYTF
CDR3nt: TGTGCCAGCACCCGGGCGGGGGACCGCTATGGCTACACCTTC

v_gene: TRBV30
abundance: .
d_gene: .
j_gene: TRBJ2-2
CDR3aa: CAWSIGQASTGELFF
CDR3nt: TGTGCCTGGAGTATAGGACAAGCGAGCACCGGGGAGCTGTTTTTT

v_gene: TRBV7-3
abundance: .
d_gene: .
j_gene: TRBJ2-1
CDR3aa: CASSLEGGSYNEQFF
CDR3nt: TGTGCCAGCAGCTTAGAGGGGGGCTCCTACAATGAGCAGTTCTTC

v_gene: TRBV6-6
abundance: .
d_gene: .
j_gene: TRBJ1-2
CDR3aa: CASSYFSTENYGYTF
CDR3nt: TGTGCCAGCAGTTACTTCTCGACGGAGAACTATGGCTACACCTTC